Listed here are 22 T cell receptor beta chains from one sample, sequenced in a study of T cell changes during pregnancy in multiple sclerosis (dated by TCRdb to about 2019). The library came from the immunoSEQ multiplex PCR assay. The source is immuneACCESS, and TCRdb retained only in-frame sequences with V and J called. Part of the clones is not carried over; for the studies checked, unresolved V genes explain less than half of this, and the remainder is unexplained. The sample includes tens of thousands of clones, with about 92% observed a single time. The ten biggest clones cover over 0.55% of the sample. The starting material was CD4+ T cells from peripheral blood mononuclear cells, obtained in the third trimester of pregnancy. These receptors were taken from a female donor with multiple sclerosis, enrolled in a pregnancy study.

The CDR3 region is CASSLEDTGYGYTF. The CDR3 DNA is TGCGCCAGCAGCTTGGAAGATACAGGCTATGGCTACACCTTC. The chain couples TRBV5-1 to TRBJ1-2, with D tentatively TRBD1 (5 bases). Trimming left V 0 bases short and J 4 bases short, with 10 bases between. CDR1 SGHRS and CDR2 YFSETQ come from the germline V gene. The CDR3 extends over 14 amino acids.

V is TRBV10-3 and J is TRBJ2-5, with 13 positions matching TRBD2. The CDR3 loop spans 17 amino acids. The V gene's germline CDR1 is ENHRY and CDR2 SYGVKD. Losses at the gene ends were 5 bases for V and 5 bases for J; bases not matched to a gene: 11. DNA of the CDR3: TGTGCCATCAGTATACCCGGGACTAGCGGGGTGGAGGAGACCCAGTACTTC. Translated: CAISIPGTSGVEETQYF.

CDR3 protein: CASSADRVVTDTQYF. The CDR3 region has the DNA TGTGCCAGCAGTGCGGACAGGGTTGTCACAGATACGCAGTATTTT. The chain combines TRBV2 with TRBJ2-3; TRBD1 matches 8 bases. The CDR3 length is 15 residues. The V gene's germline CDR1 is SNHLY and CDR2 FYNNEI. Losses at the gene ends were 4 bases for V and 2 bases for J; bases not matched to a gene: 5. Filled out from reference TRBV2 and TRBJ2-3, the complete variable domain reads EPEVTQTPSHQVTQMGQEVILRCVPISNHLYFYWYRQILGQKVEFLVSFYNNEISEKSEIFDDQFSVERPDGSNFTLKIRSTKLEDSAMYFCASSADRVVTDTQYFGPGTRLTVL.

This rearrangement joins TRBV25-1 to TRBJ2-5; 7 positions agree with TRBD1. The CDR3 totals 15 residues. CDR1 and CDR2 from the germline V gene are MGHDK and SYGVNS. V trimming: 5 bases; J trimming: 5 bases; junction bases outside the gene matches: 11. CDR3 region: CASSPRTGVRETQYF. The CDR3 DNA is TGTGCCAGCAGTCCCCGGACAGGAGTGAGGGAGACCCAGTACTTC.

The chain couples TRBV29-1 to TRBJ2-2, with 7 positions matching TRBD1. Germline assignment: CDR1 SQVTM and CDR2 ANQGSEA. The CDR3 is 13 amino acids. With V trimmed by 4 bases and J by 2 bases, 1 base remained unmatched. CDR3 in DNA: TGCAGCGTTGGACAGGGCAACACCGGGGAGCTGTTTTTT. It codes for CSVGQGNTGELFF.

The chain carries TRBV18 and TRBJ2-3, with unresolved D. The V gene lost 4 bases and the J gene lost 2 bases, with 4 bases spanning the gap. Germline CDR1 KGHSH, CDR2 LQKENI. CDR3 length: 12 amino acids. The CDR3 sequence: CASSLLTDTQYF. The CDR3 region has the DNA TGTGCCAGCTCACTCCTCACAGATACGCAGTATTTT.

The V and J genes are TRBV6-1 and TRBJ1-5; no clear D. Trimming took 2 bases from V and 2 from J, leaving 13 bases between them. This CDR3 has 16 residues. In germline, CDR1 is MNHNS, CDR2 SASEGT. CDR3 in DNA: TGTGCCAGCAGTGAACATGCAGGCCAGGGCAATCAGCCCCAGCATTTT. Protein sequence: CASSEHAGQGNQPQHF.

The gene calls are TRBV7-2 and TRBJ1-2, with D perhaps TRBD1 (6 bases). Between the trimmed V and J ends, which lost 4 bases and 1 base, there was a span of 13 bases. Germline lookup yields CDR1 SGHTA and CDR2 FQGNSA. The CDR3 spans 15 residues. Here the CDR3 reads CASSSRQAFNYGYTF. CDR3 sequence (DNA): TGTGCCAGCAGCTCCAGACAGGCTTTTAACTATGGCTACACCTTC.

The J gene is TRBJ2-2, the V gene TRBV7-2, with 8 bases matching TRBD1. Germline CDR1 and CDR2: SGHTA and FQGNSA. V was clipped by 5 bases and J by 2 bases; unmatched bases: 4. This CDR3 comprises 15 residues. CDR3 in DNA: TGTGCCAGCAGCAGAGGGACAGGCAACACCGGGGAGCTGTTTTTT. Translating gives CASSRGTGNTGELFF.

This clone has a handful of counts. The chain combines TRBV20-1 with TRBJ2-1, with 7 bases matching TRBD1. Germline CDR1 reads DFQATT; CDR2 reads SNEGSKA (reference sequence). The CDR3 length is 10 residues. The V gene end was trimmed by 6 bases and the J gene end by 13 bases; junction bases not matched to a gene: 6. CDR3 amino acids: CSASTGIQFF. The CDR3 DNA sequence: TGCAGTGCATCGACAGGGATTCAGTTCTTC.

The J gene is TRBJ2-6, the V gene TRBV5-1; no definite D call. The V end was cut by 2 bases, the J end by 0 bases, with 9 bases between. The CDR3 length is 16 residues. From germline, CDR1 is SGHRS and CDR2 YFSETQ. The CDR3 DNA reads TGCGCCAGCAGCTTATCGACACTCTCTGGGGCCAACGTCCTGACTTTC. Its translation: CASSLSTLSGANVLTF.

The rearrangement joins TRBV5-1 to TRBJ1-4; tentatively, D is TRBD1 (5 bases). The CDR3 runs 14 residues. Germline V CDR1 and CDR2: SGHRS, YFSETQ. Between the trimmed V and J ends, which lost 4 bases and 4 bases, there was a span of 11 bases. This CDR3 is CASSQTAYNEKLFF. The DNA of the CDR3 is TGCGCCAGCAGCCAGACAGCTTATAATGAAAAACTGTTTTTT.

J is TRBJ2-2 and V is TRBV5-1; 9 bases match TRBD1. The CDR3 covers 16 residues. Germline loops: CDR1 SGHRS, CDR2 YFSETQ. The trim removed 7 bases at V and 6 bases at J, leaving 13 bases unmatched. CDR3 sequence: CASSPWGQGGSGELFF. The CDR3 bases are TGCGCCAGCTCCCCATGGGGACAGGGTGGATCCGGGGAGCTGTTTTTT.

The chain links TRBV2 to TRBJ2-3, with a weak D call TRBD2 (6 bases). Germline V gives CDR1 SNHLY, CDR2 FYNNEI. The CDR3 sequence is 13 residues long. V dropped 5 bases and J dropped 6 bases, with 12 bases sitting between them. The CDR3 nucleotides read TGTGCCAGCAGTTTGGGGACTTGGGATACGCAGTATTTT. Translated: CASSLGTWDTQYF.

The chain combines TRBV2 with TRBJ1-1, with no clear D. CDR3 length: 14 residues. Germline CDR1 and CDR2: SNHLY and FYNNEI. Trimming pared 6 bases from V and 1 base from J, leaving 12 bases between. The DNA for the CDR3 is TGTGCCAGCAGGGGGAGAGTTAAGAACACTGAAGCTTTCTTT. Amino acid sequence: CASRGRVKNTEAFF.

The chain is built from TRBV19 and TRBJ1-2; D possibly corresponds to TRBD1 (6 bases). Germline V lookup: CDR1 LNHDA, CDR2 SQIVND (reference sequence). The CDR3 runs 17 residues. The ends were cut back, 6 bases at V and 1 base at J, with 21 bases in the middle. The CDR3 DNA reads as TGTGCCAGTAGCAGGAAGGCGGGGGCGGCTTTTAACTATGGCTACACCTTC. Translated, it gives CASSRKAGAAFNYGYTF.

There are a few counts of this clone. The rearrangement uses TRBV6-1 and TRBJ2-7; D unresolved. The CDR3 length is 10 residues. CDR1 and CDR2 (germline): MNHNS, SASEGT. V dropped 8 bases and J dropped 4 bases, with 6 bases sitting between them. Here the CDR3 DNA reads TGTGCCAGCTTCCATTACGAGCAGTACTTC. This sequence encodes CASFHYEQYF.

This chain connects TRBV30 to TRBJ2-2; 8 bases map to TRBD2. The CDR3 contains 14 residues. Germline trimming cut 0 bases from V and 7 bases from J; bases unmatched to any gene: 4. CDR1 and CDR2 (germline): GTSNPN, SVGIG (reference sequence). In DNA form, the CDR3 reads TGTGCCTGGAGTGTAGTGGGGACTAGCGGGGAGCTGTTTTTT. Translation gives CAWSVVGTSGELFF.

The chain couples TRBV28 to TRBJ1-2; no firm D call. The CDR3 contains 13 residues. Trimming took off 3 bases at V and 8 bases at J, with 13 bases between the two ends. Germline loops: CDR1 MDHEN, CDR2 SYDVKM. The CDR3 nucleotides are TGTGCCAGCAGTTTGTGGGGAAGGAGGGGCTACACCTTC. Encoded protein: CASSLWGRRGYTF.

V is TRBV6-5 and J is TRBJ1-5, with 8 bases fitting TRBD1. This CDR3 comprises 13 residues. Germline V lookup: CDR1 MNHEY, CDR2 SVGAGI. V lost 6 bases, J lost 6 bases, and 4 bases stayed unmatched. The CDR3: CASSPDRGQPQHF. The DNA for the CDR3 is TGTGCCAGCAGCCCCGACAGGGGTCAGCCCCAGCATTTT.

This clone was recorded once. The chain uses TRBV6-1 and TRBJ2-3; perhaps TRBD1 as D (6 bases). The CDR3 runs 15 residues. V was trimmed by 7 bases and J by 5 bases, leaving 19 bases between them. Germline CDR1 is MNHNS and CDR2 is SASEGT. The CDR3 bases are TGTGCCAGCAAAAGGACAGACCTCTCCGGAGATACGCAGTATTTT. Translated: CASKRTDLSGDTQYF.

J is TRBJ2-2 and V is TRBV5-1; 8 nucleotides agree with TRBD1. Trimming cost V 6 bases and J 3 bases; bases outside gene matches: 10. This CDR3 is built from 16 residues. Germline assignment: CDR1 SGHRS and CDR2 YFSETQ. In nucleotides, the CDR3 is TGCGCCAGCATCCCGCAGGGGGCAGGGGACACCGGGGAGCTGTTTTTT. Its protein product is CASIPQGAGDTGELFF.